Listed below are T cell receptor beta chains from one sample, sequenced in a study of response to subunit inactivated influenza vaccine. TCRdb re-analysed the RT-PCR reads in MiXCR, keeping a single row per CDR3 protein. In the table there are just over 300,000 distinct CDR3 sequences, over 20% of which are singletons. The specimen comprised PBMCs from blood, sampled approximately 20 months after vaccination. The receptors shown here come from a man in his fifties or sixties who received an inactivated influenza vaccine. Each CDR3 is given with its conserved first and last residue. The size of a clone is reported for some rows only, either as once, few or many, or as a class for expanded clones.

V gene,CDR3 length,clone size,J gene,CDR3 protein
TRBV10-3,14,NA,TRBJ2-7,CAISEGTQLYEQYF
TRBV4-3,14,NA,TRBJ2-2,CASSQAGFAGELFF
TRBV6-1,13,few,TRBJ2-1,CASRAGGHNEQFF
TRBV5-1,18,few,TRBJ1-3,CASSRLATGGSSGNTIYF
TRBV6-2/TRBV6-3,14,NA,TRBJ1-1,CASTRPRGAAEAFF
TRBV10-3,11,few,TRBJ1-1,CAISNSGEAFF
TRBV2,13,few,TRBJ2-5,CASSGVPQETQYF
TRBV20-1,12,NA,TRBJ1-5,CSASQGPILQHF
TRBV7-8,14,few,TRBJ1-2,CASSLTQSRVSYTF
TRBV5-1,12,NA,TRBJ1-1,CASSHGQGEAFF
TRBV10-2,16,NA,TRBJ2-5,CASSEWAASYQETQYF
TRBV6-5,15,NA,TRBJ1-2,CASRYLVRLGYGYTF
TRBV5-1,17,once,TRBJ1-2,CASSVGTGAQANYGYTF
TRBV11-2,13,NA,TRBJ1-1,CASSLDLQTEAFF
TRBV3-1,13,many,TRBJ1-1,CASSPTWGTEAFF
TRBV4-3,16,few,TRBJ2-7,CASSQGTSGRAHEQYF
TRBV28,17,NA,TRBJ1-5,CASSPRNLLYSNQPQHF
TRBV10-3,19,NA,TRBJ2-7,CATKQTYGTSGRAAYEQYF
TRBV2,18,NA,TRBJ2-5,CASSEGGWTAGVLETQHF
TRBV19,13,few,TRBJ1-3,CASTTGTFNTIYF
TRBV19,14,few,TRBJ1-3,CASKDSTYRNTIYF
TRBV10-3,14,many,TRBJ1-2,CAISEQGAAYGYTF
TRBV20-1,13,many,TRBJ2-5,CSDTRQAQETQYF
TRBV29-1,11,NA,TRBJ2-3,CSVLRADTQYF
TRBV9,15,NA,TRBJ2-1,CASSVAGGLYNEQFF
TRBV10-3,14,many,TRBJ1-5,CAISEQGARQPQHF
TRBV2,12,NA,TRBJ2-1,CASRTDDGPQFF
TRBV12-3/TRBV12-4,14,NA,TRBJ1-1,CASSFGRGRTEAFF
TRBV4-1,14,NA,TRBJ1-2,CASSQGLDTYGYTF
TRBV20-1,13,few,TRBJ1-1,CSAREGVWTEAFF
TRBV5-1,16,NA,TRBJ2-7,CASSFNGDGGSYEQYF
TRBV6-1,13,NA,TRBJ1-2,CASHGTGFYGYTF
TRBV11-2,13,once,TRBJ2-5,CASSPSQGETQYF
TRBV9,16,few,TRBJ2-7,CASSVDEGRGNYEQYF
TRBV27,16,NA,TRBJ1-1,CASSINGQLMNTEAFF
TRBV30,13,few,TRBJ1-1,CAWSVWKDTEAFF
TRBV28,12,few,TRBJ1-2,CASSRADYGYTF
TRBV5-8,18,few,TRBJ1-5,CASSSRTSLGNSNQPQHF
TRBV19,15,many,TRBJ1-1,CASSVGQGARTEAFF
TRBV20-1,14,NA,TRBJ1-5,CSASPGVGNQPQHF
TRBV12-3/TRBV12-4,14,NA,TRBJ1-3,CASREGQPAGTIYF
TRBV11-2,16,NA,TRBJ1-1,CASSLYTGYQNTEAFF
TRBV28,14,few,TRBJ2-2,CASGQAINTGELFF
TRBV20-1,14,many,TRBJ1-1,CSARTGGRRTEAFF
TRBV12-3/TRBV12-4,14,NA,TRBJ2-3,CASGDTRGTDTQYF
TRBV6-5,16,NA,TRBJ2-5,CASSSPRDRGRETQYF
TRBV6-1,12,NA,TRBJ2-2,CASKVIAGELFF
TRBV3-1,15,few,TRBJ2-1,CASSPGTNSYNEQFF
TRBV15,16,few,TRBJ2-7,CATSRVRQGNSYEQYF